This T cell receptor (beta chain) was identified in a study of T cells expressing NK-cell markers. Study in general: Sorted CD3+CD56-NKG2C+, CD3+CD56+NKG2C- and CD3+CD56+NKG2C+ T cells were the source of the TCR beta repertoires. Study results and caveats: These clonotypes also led the CD3+CD56-NKG2C+ fraction in a handful of donors. HCMV specificity was not established for the expanded NKG2C+ T cell clones.

This CDR3 has 16 residues. For this clonotype: The antigen remains undetermined.

TCRdb reprocessed the 5' RACE reads and stores each CDR3 protein as one record, lacking DNA. Its clone listing holds about half a million distinct CDR3 sequences. This chain connects TRBV12-3 or TRBV12-4 to TRBJ2-4; TCRdb gives TRBD1 as the D gene, but with no DNA this cannot be confirmed. The sequenced sample was blood T cells: a sorted CD56 or NKG2C T cell subset, CD4+ or CD8+ T cells, or bulk PBMC T cells (not recorded which). The TCR originated in a woman aged 45-65 years in good health. The CDR3 region is CASSPNRGQAKNIQYF.